These T cell receptor beta chains were read from a single sample in a study of post-analysis software for immune sequencing data. TCRdb processed the PCR reads anew with MiXCR; each CDR3 protein has one entry. Here the sample spans hundreds of thousands of distinct CDR3 sequences, less than 45% being singletons. Sequenced: blood. These receptors all stem from a girl between 5 and 17 years old with multiple sclerosis. Both conserved end residues are part of each CDR3. D genes are given only for firm matches. The size field is filled for only some rows; it gives once, few, many or a size class.

d_call j_call clone_size v_call cdr3_aa cdr3_nt
- TRBJ1-1 many TRBV29-1 CSVEGLQGATEAFF TGCAGCGTTGAAGGGCTGCAGGGTGCCACTGAAGCTTTCTTT
TRBD2 TRBJ2-1 few TRBV14 CASSKLAGGPVGYNEQFF TGTGCCAGCAGCAAACTAGCGGGAGGGCCTGTAGGCTACAATGAGCAGTTCTTC
- TRBJ2-3 few TRBV6-5 CASSYSEGPRTDTQYF TGTGCCAGCAGTTACAGCGAGGGGCCACGCACAGATACGCAGTATTTT
TRBD2 TRBJ2-1 once TRBV19 CASSRLAPYNEQFF TGTGCCAGTAGTCGACTAGCGCCCTACAATGAGCAGTTCTTC
TRBD1 TRBJ1-5 - TRBV7-2 CASSPRTGNQPQHF TGTGCCAGCAGCCCAAGGACAGGTAATCAGCCCCAGCATTTT
TRBD2 TRBJ2-7 few TRBV20-1 CSAPRLAGDLDEQYF TGCAGTGCTCCCCGACTAGCGGGAGACCTTGACGAGCAGTACTTC
TRBD2 TRBJ2-7 - TRBV2 CASSGLAGGPSYNEQYF TGTGCCAGCAGTGGACTAGCGGGAGGGCCGTCCTACAATGAGCAGTACTTC
TRBD1 TRBJ2-7 few TRBV3-1 CASSQGTGYHEQYF TGTGCCAGCAGCCAAGGGACAGGGTACCACGAGCAGTACTTC
TRBD2 TRBJ2-7 - TRBV6-1 CASSEASGSYYEQYF TGTGCCAGCAGTGAAGCCAGCGGGAGCTATTACGAGCAGTACTTC
TRBD2 TRBJ2-7 - TRBV5-1 CASSTSPGTSGGSSYEQYF TGCGCCAGCAGCACTTCTCCCGGGACTAGCGGGGGAAGCTCCTACGAGCAGTACTTC
- TRBJ1-2 - TRBV27 CASSRDGIRGYTF TGTGCCAGCAGCCGGGACGGAATACGTGGCTACACCTTC
TRBD1 TRBJ1-1 - TRBV6-2/TRBV6-3 CASSRQGGYTEAFF TGTGCCAGCAGTCGACAGGGGGGTTACACTGAAGCTTTCTTT
TRBD1 TRBJ1-4 - TRBV6-1 CASSGQGRAREKLFF TGTGCCAGCAGTGGACAGGGGAGAGCTCGTGAAAAACTGTTTTTT